Below are 2 T cell receptor beta chains sequenced from a single sample in a study of blood T cell repertoires in COVID-19 (TCRdb year 2020). The receptor library was made with the immunoSEQ multiplex PCR assay. TCRdb re-hosts the immuneACCESS table, in-frame sequences only. Its copies lack some clones; in the studies checked, an unresolved V gene accounts for under half of them, and the cause for the rest is not known. Present in this sample are around 130,000 clones, about four fifths of which were seen just once. The ten largest clones represent about 8.1% of the sample. The sequenced sample consisted of peripheral blood. The source is a man aged 25 to 40 with COVID-19, enrolled during active disease.

The rearrangement uses TRBV5-1 and TRBJ1-1; 9 positions match TRBD1. The germline V gene has CDR1 SGHRS and CDR2 YFSETQ. There are 17 residues in the CDR3. Losses at the gene ends were 0 bases for V and 4 bases for J; bases not matched to a gene: 10. CDR3 DNA sequence: TGCGCCAGCAGCTTGGACGGACAGGGGTTTGGCGGCACTGAAGCTTTCTTT. The encoded protein is CASSLDGQGFGGTEAFF.

The chain has TRBV6-5 and TRBJ1-2, with D maybe TRBD1 (6 bases). The CDR3 extends over 12 amino acids. CDR1 MNHEY and CDR2 SVGAGI come from the germline V gene. Trimming removed 7 bases at V and 4 bases at J, with 10 bases between. The CDR3 DNA sequence: TGTGCCAGCAAACAGGGTAGCTATGGCTACACCTTC. The encoded protein is CASKQGSYGYTF.